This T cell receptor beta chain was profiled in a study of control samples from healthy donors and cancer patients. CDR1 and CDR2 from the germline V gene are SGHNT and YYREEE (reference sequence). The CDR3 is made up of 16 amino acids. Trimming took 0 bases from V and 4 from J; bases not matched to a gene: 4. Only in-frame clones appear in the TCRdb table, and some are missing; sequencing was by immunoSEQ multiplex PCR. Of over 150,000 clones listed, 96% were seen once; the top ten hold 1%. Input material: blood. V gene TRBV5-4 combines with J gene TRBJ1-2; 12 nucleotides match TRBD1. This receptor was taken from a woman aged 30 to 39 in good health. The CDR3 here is CASSLGGTGGGYGYTF. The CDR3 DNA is TGTGCCAGCAGCTTGGGGGGGACAGGGGGCGGCTATGGCTACACCTTC.